Below, 30 T cell receptor beta chains from the same sample are listed, as sequenced in a study of cytomegalovirus exposure and HLA in healthy donors. Vbeta (60) and Jbeta (13) primers were used in the PCR. Libraries were prepared by immunoSEQ multiplex PCR; TCRdb keeps only in-frame clonotypes and omits some of them. The sample holds some 250,000 clones, about four fifths seen once. Sequenced: PBMCs. These receptors came from a woman in her thirties or forties in good health and CMV-seropositive.

The chain uses TRBV23-1 and TRBJ2-7; 11 nucleotides line up with TRBD1. TRBV23-1 is given ORF status, its function remaining uncertain. With 3 bases clipped from V and 2 bases from J, the junction kept 3 bases outside the gene matches. The CDR3 length is 15 residues. As DNA, the CDR3 is TGCGCCAGCAGTCAGGGGACAGGGGGTCCCTACGAGCAGTACTTC. Amino acid sequence: CASSQGTGGPYEQYF.

The genes are TRBV2 and TRBJ2-1, with TRBD2 matching 13 bases. The CDR3 spans 16 residues. Germline V gene lookup returns CDR1 SNHLY and CDR2 FYNNEI. V trimming: 6 bases; J trimming: 1 base; junction bases outside the gene matches: 3. CDR3 bases: TGTGCCAGCAGGAGACTAGCGGGGGGTTCCTACAATGAGCAGTTCTTC. This gives the protein CASRRLAGGSYNEQFF. Combining the CDR3 with reference TRBV2 and TRBJ2-1 gives the whole variable domain EPEVTQTPSHQVTQMGQEVILRCVPISNHLYFYWYRQILGQKVEFLVSFYNNEISEKSEIFDDQFSVERPDGSNFTLKIRSTKLEDSAMYFCASRRLAGGSYNEQFFGPGTRLTVL.

The chain combines TRBV30 with TRBJ1-1, with D unresolved. The germline CDR1 and CDR2 sequences are GTSNPN and SVGIG (reference sequence). Trimming pared 3 bases from V and 5 bases from J, leaving 10 bases between. CDR3 length equals 12 residues. CDR3: CAWRRGWTEAFF. The CDR3 bases are TGTGCCTGGAGACGAGGGTGGACTGAAGCTTTCTTT.

The chain carries TRBV18 and TRBJ2-3; the D gene is possibly TRBD1 (5 bases). Trimming pared 0 bases from V and 4 bases from J, leaving 14 bases between. Germline assignment: CDR1 KGHSH and CDR2 LQKENI. CDR3 length equals 16 residues. CDR3: CASSPPVNRRADTQYF. Here the CDR3 DNA reads TGTGCCAGCTCACCACCGGTTAACAGGAGAGCAGATACGCAGTATTTT.

The chain employs TRBV5-4 and TRBJ2-4, with 7 bases identical to TRBD2. Germline lookup yields CDR1 SGHNT and CDR2 YYREEE (reference sequence). Losses at the gene ends were 0 bases for V and 10 bases for J; bases not matched to a gene: 4. The length of the CDR3 is 13 residues. In DNA form, the CDR3 reads TGTGCCAGCAGCTTGGAGACTAGCTATATTCAGTACTTC. Translation: CASSLETSYIQYF.

The gene calls are TRBV29-1 and TRBJ2-7; D possibly corresponds to TRBD1 (5 bases). This CDR3 has 11 amino acids. Germline values: CDR1 SQVTM, CDR2 ANQGSEA. V lost 6 bases and J lost 5, with 11 bases in between. Written as DNA, the CDR3 is TGCAGCGTCCGCAGGGTAGACGAGCAGTACTTC. It yields the protein CSVRRVDEQYF.

This chain uses TRBV19 with TRBJ2-1, with D perhaps TRBD2 (6 bases). The V end was cut by 6 bases, the J end by 3 bases, with 15 bases between. CDR1 is LNHDA, CDR2 SQIVND, per germline (reference sequence). This CDR3 contains 15 residues. As DNA, the CDR3 is TGTGCCAGTAGGGCAGGGAGGTCTAACTACAATGAGCAGTTCTTC. This translates into CASRAGRSNYNEQFF.

This chain connects TRBV27 to TRBJ1-2; perhaps TRBD1 as D (6 bases). The germline gives CDR1 MNHEY, CDR2 SMNVEV (reference sequence). The germline V and J ends were trimmed by 3 bases and 3 bases, with 14 bases remaining between them. The CDR3 consists of 15 residues. The CDR3: CASSFIGTIDYGYTF. Written as DNA, the CDR3 is TGTGCCAGCAGTTTCATAGGGACAATCGACTATGGCTACACCTTC.

CDR3 in amino acids: CASQSKRATNEKLFF. The CDR3 bases are TGTGCCAGCCAAAGTAAGCGGGCAACTAATGAAAAACTGTTTTTT. The chain links TRBV27 to TRBJ1-4; D gene ambiguous. Germline V gene sequence: CDR1 MNHEY, CDR2 SMNVEV (reference sequence). V lost 8 bases and J lost 0, with 13 bases in between. The CDR3 totals 15 residues.

The rearrangement joins TRBV7-2 to TRBJ2-1, with TRBD2 matching over 11 bases. The CDR3 runs 18 residues. V lost 5 bases and J lost 5; bases outside the gene matches: 14. From germline, CDR1 is SGHTA and CDR2 FQGNSA. DNA of the CDR3: TGTGCCAGCAGCCGTTTTTTTGTCGGGACTAGCGGTAACAATGAGCAGTTCTTC. This codes for CASSRFFVGTSGNNEQFF.

This chain connects TRBV6-5 to TRBJ2-1; 14 bases agree with TRBD2. The ends lost 4 bases at V and 5 bases at J; junction bases unmatched: 4. The CDR3 contains 16 residues. The V gene's germline CDR1 is MNHEY and CDR2 SVGAGI. The CDR3 nucleotides are TGTGCCAGCAGTTTCCCGGGACTAGCGGGAGACAATGAGCAGTTCTTC. Its protein product is CASSFPGLAGDNEQFF.

This clone came up a few times. The gene calls are TRBV7-9 and TRBJ2-2; D ambiguous. This CDR3 is built from 12 residues. The V gene's germline CDR1 is SEHNR and CDR2 FQNEAQ (reference sequence). The V gene lost 5 bases and the J gene lost 6 bases, with 7 bases spanning the gap. The CDR3 DNA sequence: TGTGCCAGCAGCGCCCAGGCCGGGGAGCTGTTTTTT. It translates to CASSAQAGELFF. The entire variable domain, with the rest obtained from reference TRBV7-9 and TRBJ2-2, is as follows: DTGVSQNPRHKITKRGQNVTFRCDPISEHNRLYWYRQTLGQGPEFLTYFQNEAQLEKSRLLSDRFSAERPKGSFSTLEIQRTEQGDSAMYLCASSAQAGELFFGEGSRLTVL.

V and J are TRBV5-4 and TRBJ2-5; possibly TRBD1 for D (8 bases). The CDR3 is 14 amino acids. Trimming pared 3 bases from V and 5 bases from J, leaving 14 bases between. Germline V gene sequence: CDR1 SGHNT, CDR2 YYREEE (reference sequence). The CDR3 DNA sequence: TGTGCCAGCAGCTCACAACAGGGGGGGGAGACCCAGTACTTC. Protein sequence: CASSSQQGGETQYF.

The chain joins TRBV7-2 to TRBJ2-1; TRBD2 agrees at 13 bases. Germline V gene sequence: CDR1 SGHTA, CDR2 FQGNSA. The CDR3 length is 14 residues. With V trimmed by 7 bases and J by 8 bases, 5 bases remained unmatched. The CDR3 nucleotides read TGTGCCAGCAAGGGGACTAGCGGGAATGATGAGCAGTTCTTC. It yields the protein CASKGTSGNDEQFF.

This rearrangement joins TRBV7-9 to TRBJ1-1; D remains ambiguous. Germline-derived CDR1 and CDR2 are SEHNR and FQNEAQ (reference sequence). The CDR3 spans 13 residues. V was shortened by 5 bases and J by 1 base, with 8 bases between the two germline ends. The CDR3 DNA is TGTGCCAGCAGCGAAACAAAGAACACTGAAGCTTTCTTT. Translated, it gives CASSETKNTEAFF.

On this clone: At the DNA level, this CDR3 is encoded by other sequences in the same sample as well. The rearrangement joins TRBV7-3 to TRBJ2-1, with TRBD1 matching over 11 bases. The V gene end was trimmed by 5 bases and the J gene end by 8 bases; junction bases not matched to a gene: 5. The CDR3 is made up of 14 amino acids. CDR1 and CDR2 from the germline V gene are SGHTA and FQGTGA. The DNA for the CDR3 is TGTGCCAGCAGCCGGGACAGGGGGGGCGATGAGCAGTTCTTC. Amino acid sequence: CASSRDRGGDEQFF. Full variable domain (remainder filled in from reference TRBV7-3 and TRBJ2-1): GAGVSQTPSNKVTEKGKYVELRCDPISGHTALYWYRQSLGQGPEFLIYFQGTGAADDSGLPNDRFFAVRPEGSVSTLKIQRTERGDSAVYLCASSRDRGGDEQFFGPGTRLTVL.

V usage is TRBV29-1 and J usage is TRBJ2-1; D is possibly TRBD2 (6 bases). Trimming left V 7 bases short and J 7 bases short, with 17 bases between. Germline V lookup: CDR1 SQVTM, CDR2 ANQGSEA. CDR3 length equals 13 residues. The DNA of the CDR3 is TGCAGCGCTAAGGGAGGTCGTACAAATGAGCAGTTCTTC. It yields the protein CSAKGGRTNEQFF.

The chain couples TRBV11-2 to TRBJ2-2; 9 bases map to TRBD2. J was trimmed by 1 base and V by 5 bases; bases with no gene match: 5. Germline assignment: CDR1 SGHAT and CDR2 FQNNGV. The CDR3 consists of 16 residues. The CDR3 DNA is TGTGCCAGCAGCCCCAGACTAGCGGAGAACACCGGGGAGCTGTTTTTT. Translation gives CASSPRLAENTGELFF.

The chain couples TRBV7-9 to TRBJ2-2; D not certain. The germline CDR1 and CDR2 sequences are SEHNR and FQNEAQ (reference sequence). Trimming cost V 5 bases and J 0 bases, with 10 bases left between them. This CDR3 is built from 15 residues. CDR3 DNA sequence: TGTGCCAGCAGCCCGCGACTGTCGAACACCGGGGAGCTGTTTTTT. Its translation is CASSPRLSNTGELFF.

The gene calls are TRBV11-1 and TRBJ1-1; 7 bases agree with TRBD1. Losses at the gene ends were 4 bases for V and 11 bases for J; bases not matched to a gene: 10. This CDR3 is built from 13 residues. Germline V lookup: CDR1 SGHAT, CDR2 FQDESV (reference sequence). The CDR3 DNA follows: TGTGCCAGCAGCTGGAGACAGGGCCTCGGGGCTTTCTTT. It yields the protein CASSWRQGLGAFF.

The J gene is TRBJ1-5, the V gene TRBV2; the D gene is possibly TRBD1 (5 bases). CDR1 and CDR2 (germline): SNHLY, FYNNEI. V was shortened by 6 bases and J by 7 bases, with 13 bases between the two germline ends. There are 13 residues in the CDR3. In nucleotides, the CDR3 is TGTGCCAGCAGCCTCAGGGTAAGGCAGCCCCAGCATTTT. Protein product: CASSLRVRQPQHF.

The rearrangement joins TRBV2 to TRBJ2-3; weak D call: TRBD2 (6 bases). Deletions cut 5 bases from V and 2 bases from J, with 17 bases between. The CDR3 length is 16 residues. Per germline, CDR1 SNHLY and CDR2 FYNNEI. The CDR3 coding sequence is TGTGCCAGCAGTCATCCTGGGGGGTGGTACACAGATACGCAGTATTTT. Translated: CASSHPGGWYTDTQYF.

The gene calls are TRBV11-3 and TRBJ1-1; D is undetermined. The CDR3 has 11 amino acids. V lost 5 bases and J 9 bases, leaving 10 bases between the germline ends. Per germline, CDR1 SGHNT and CDR2 YENEEA. The CDR3, as DNA: TGTGCCAGCAGCCACAGAGGGAAAGCTTTCTTT. It specifies CASSHRGKAFF.

The rearrangement uses TRBV10-3 and TRBJ2-7, with D perhaps matching TRBD2 (6 bases). The germline CDR1 and CDR2 sequences are ENHRY and SYGVKD. The CDR3 loop spans 16 amino acids. V shed 0 bases and J shed 3 bases, with 15 bases lying between them. CDR3 in amino acids: CAISESITHGGYEQYF. The CDR3 DNA is TGTGCCATCAGTGAGTCGATTACTCACGGGGGCTACGAGCAGTACTTC.

This clone was observed a single time. The chain carries TRBV10-3 and TRBJ2-5, with 8 bases matching TRBD2. CDR3 length: 15 amino acids. The junction had 5 bases not matched to a gene; V was cut back by 3 bases and J by 2 bases. Germline CDR1 ENHRY, CDR2 SYGVKD. CDR3 in DNA: TGTGCCATCAGTGATAAGCGGGGGACGCAAGAGACCCAGTACTTC. Amino acid sequence: CAISDKRGTQETQYF.

This clone was counted once. The CDR3 reads CSALTGSRDQPQHF. For the CDR3, the DNA is TGCAGCGCTCTCACAGGGTCTCGGGATCAGCCCCAGCATTTT. The genes are TRBV29-1 and TRBJ1-5, with a tentative D call TRBD1 (6 bases). V shed 7 bases and J shed 5 bases, with 18 bases lying between them. Germline loops: CDR1 SQVTM, CDR2 ANQGSEA. The CDR3 length is 14 residues.

The chain links TRBV5-1 to TRBJ1-5; D uncertain. Trimming removed 5 bases from V and 6 bases from J, with 12 bases in between. CDR1 SGHRS and CDR2 YFSETQ come from the germline V gene. This CDR3 has 13 amino acids. This CDR3 reads CASSFEGSQPQHF. The CDR3 region has the DNA TGCGCCAGCAGTTTTGAGGGCAGTCAGCCCCAGCATTTT.

The chain combines TRBV7-9 with TRBJ2-5, with D perhaps TRBD1 (6 bases). The CDR3 totals 15 residues. V dropped 11 bases and J dropped 4 bases, with 23 bases sitting between them. Looked up from germline, CDR1 is SEHNR and CDR2 is FQNEAQ (reference sequence). The CDR3 region has the DNA TGTGCCGGTGTTGCCGGGGCAGGGGTTCGAGAGACCCAGTACTTC. This sequence encodes CAGVAGAGVRETQYF.

The chain employs TRBV7-9 and TRBJ2-2; 13 positions agree with TRBD2. Trimming removed 6 bases from V and 0 bases from J; junction bases left unmatched: 10. The CDR3 spans 19 residues. CDR1 and CDR2 (germline): SEHNR, FQNEAQ (reference sequence). In DNA, the CDR3 is TGTGCCAGCAGGAAGACTAGCGGGGGGCTACTCACGAACACCGGGGAGCTGTTTTTT. Its protein product is CASRKTSGGLLTNTGELFF.

The J gene is TRBJ2-3, the V gene TRBV7-2; a possible D gene is TRBD1 (8 bases). The CDR3 sequence is 16 residues long. Trimming took 5 bases from V and 0 from J, leaving 15 bases between them. CDR1 and CDR2 from the germline V gene are SGHTA and FQGNSA. CDR3 amino acids: CASSIQGGFSTDTQYF. The CDR3, as DNA: TGTGCCAGCAGCATACAGGGGGGGTTTAGCACAGATACGCAGTATTTT.